This entry features one TCR beta chain sequence. The entry originates in a study of blood T cell repertoires in COVID-19. Across the whole study: The United States, Italy and Spain supplied acute and convalescent COVID-19 samples. From T cells, B-cell-depleted T cells, or PBMCs came the material, which was cDNA or gDNA.

Germline loops: CDR1 SGHNT, CDR2 YENEEA. The CDR3 is 13 amino acids. V shed 3 bases and J shed 2 bases, with 8 bases lying between them. In the study's own analysis: Using reference gene primer amplification, nucleated cell counts were estimated. The repertoire was sequenced with immunoSEQ multiplex PCR; TCRdb's copy has only in-frame clones and lacks some. V and J calls and clone size are those listed in that table; D and trimming were worked out from the DNA. In the table there are about 480,000 clones, 89% of which are singletons. Specimen: peripheral blood. The receptor was derived from a man aged 18 to 29 with COVID-19, enrolled during active disease. The rearrangement uses TRBV11-3 and TRBJ2-7; possibly TRBD2 for D (5 bases). The CDR3 loop is CASSFGNTYEQYF. The CDR3 DNA follows: TGTGCCAGCAGCTTCGGGAACACCTACGAGCAGTACTTC.